These 3 T cell receptor beta chains were all obtained from the same sample, sequenced in a study of blood T cell repertoires in COVID-19. Measured with immunoSEQ multiplex PCR; TCRdb has only the in-frame clones, and not every one. Counted here are 160,000 or so clones, around 90% occurring once; the ten biggest clones make up under 5%. Material: peripheral blood. These receptors were taken from a woman aged 55-70 years who had recovered from COVID-19.

This chain joins TRBV4-2 and TRBJ1-2, with D possibly TRBD1 on 6 matching bases. The CDR3 has 12 amino acids. Germline V gives CDR1 LGHNA, CDR2 YNFKEQ. V was shortened by 4 bases and J by 8 bases, with 11 bases between the two germline ends. The CDR3 region has the DNA TGTGCCAGCAGCCGACAGGCGGAGGGCTACACCTTC. This gives the protein CASSRQAEGYTF.

This clone has just a few counts. The V gene is TRBV5-6, the J gene TRBJ1-2; D perhaps matches TRBD1 (5 bases). The germline gives CDR1 SGHDT, CDR2 YYEEEE. V was clipped by 4 bases and J by 4 bases, with 11 bases between them. This CDR3 is 13 amino acids long. The CDR3 DNA reads TGTGCCAGCAGCCTCAGGGAAGGCTATGGCTACACCTTC. As protein: CASSLREGYGYTF.

This chain joins TRBV5-5 and TRBJ1-1; perhaps TRBD1 as D (6 bases). Germline V gene sequence: CDR1 SGHKS, CDR2 YYEKEE (reference sequence). The V end was cut by 4 bases, the J end by 5 bases, with 21 bases between. The CDR3 sequence is 16 residues long. CDR3 loop: CASSPGTPNQRTEAFF. The CDR3 region has the DNA TGTGCCAGCAGCCCCGGGACACCGAACCAGAGGACTGAAGCTTTCTTT.